The clone carrying this T cell receptor (beta chain) showed up just a few times. Sequencing used immunoSEQ multiplex PCR; TCRdb keeps in-frame clones, though not all of them. The table includes some 99,000 clones, over 60% detected once. CDR1 and CDR2 (germline): MDHEN, SYDVKM. There are 13 residues in the CDR3. V was shortened by 2 bases and J by 7 bases, with 11 bases between the two germline ends. This sample was included in a study of blood T cell repertoires in COVID-19. Study overall: Samples taken during acute and convalescent COVID-19 were collected in the United States, Italy and Spain.

The specimen sequenced was peripheral blood. This rearrangement joins TRBV28 to TRBJ1-2, with D perhaps TRBD1 (6 bases). The clonotype originates from a human donor in a cohort sampled during active or convalescent COVID-19. In DNA form, the CDR3 reads TGTGCCAGCAGTTTAAACAGGGCAGCTGGCTACACCTTC. This codes for CASSLNRAAGYTF.